The rows below give T cell receptor beta chains drawn from one sample of a study of CD8 T cells in Susac syndrome. In TCRdb, the immunoSEQ multiplex PCR reads were re-called with MiXCR into one record per CDR3 protein. This table has 170,000 or so distinct CDR3 sequences, approximately 95% appearing once. Input material: CD8+ T cells from PBMCs. The receptors derive from a human donor with multiple sclerosis. The CDR3 runs from the conserved cysteine through the conserved F or W. Each record gives: J gene, V gene, D gene, clone size, CDR3 DNA, CDR3 protein. D genes are given only for firm matches. Some rows mark clone size as missing; the rest say once, few, many or name a class of expanded clone.

>TRBJ2-3|TRBV30|-|once
TGTGCCTGGAGTCCCGGGAGAGGGAAAGATACGCAGTATTTT
CAWSPGRGKDTQYF
>TRBJ2-1|TRBV7-2|-|-
TGTGCCAGCAGCCACCCCCCGCAGGTGATAAACAATGAGCAGTTCTTC
CASSHPPQVINNEQFF
>TRBJ2-6|TRBV3-1|TRBD1|-
TGTGCCAGCAGCCCCCGCCCCGGGACAGGGATAGCTGGGGCCAACGTCCTGACTTTC
CASSPRPGTGIAGANVLTF
>TRBJ2-1|TRBV6-5|TRBD1|-
TGTGCCAGCAGTTACTCGCGGGGGACAGGGAGTCGTGTCAATGAGCAGTTCTTC
CASSYSRGTGSRVNEQFF
>TRBJ2-1|TRBV2|TRBD2|-
TGTGCCAGCAGAGACGGGACTAGCCTATACAATGAGCAGTTCTTC
CASRDGTSLYNEQFF
>TRBJ2-3|TRBV11-2|-|-
TGTGCCAGCAGCTGGGACCACACAGATACGCAGTATTTT
CASSWDHTDTQYF
>TRBJ2-7|TRBV29-1|TRBD1|-
TGCAGCGTTACAGGGGGACTCTCCTACGAGCAGTACTTC
CSVTGGLSYEQYF
>TRBJ1-2|TRBV9|-|-
TGTGCCAGCAGCCAGCGTAGCCTAGGTTATGGCTACACCTTC
CASSQRSLGYGYTF
>TRBJ2-1|TRBV10-3|TRBD2|-
TGTGCCTATAGCGGGAGGGCCCCCGATGAGCAGTTCTTC
CAYSGRAPDEQFF
>TRBJ2-1|TRBV4-1|-|-
TGCGCCAGCAGTACCTCGGGAGTCGAGCAGTTCTTC
CASSTSGVEQFF
>TRBJ1-1|TRBV4-1|-|-
TGCGCCAGCAGCCAAATCGGTAGCACTGAAGCTTTCTTT
CASSQIGSTEAFF
>TRBJ1-2|TRBV29-1|-|-
TGCAGCGTTGATTGGGGGGCTCGGGGCTACACCTTC
CSVDWGARGYTF
>TRBJ2-1|TRBV24-1|-|-
TGTGCCACCAGTGACGCCTACAATGAGCAGTTCTTC
CATSDAYNEQFF
>TRBJ2-1|TRBV12-5|-|-
TGTGCTAGTGGCCCGGGGGACTCCTACAATGAGCAGTTCTTC
CASGPGDSYNEQFF
>TRBJ1-4|TRBV20-1|-|-
TGCAGTGCTCAACCAGTCCCAGGGACTAATGAAAAACTGTTTTTT
CSAQPVPGTNEKLFF
>TRBJ2-7|TRBV6-5|-|-
TGTGCCAGCCGACTGGACAACACCTACGAGCAGTACTTC
CASRLDNTYEQYF
>TRBJ1-2|TRBV12-3/TRBV12-4|TRBD1|-
TGTGCCAGCAGGACAGGGGACTTTGGCTACACCTTC
CASRTGDFGYTF
>TRBJ2-5|TRBV5-1|-|-
TGCGCCAGCAGCTTGGAGGACCGAGACCAAGAGACCCAGTACTTC
CASSLEDRDQETQYF
>TRBJ2-7|TRBV19|TRBD1|-
TGTGCCAGTAGTACAGGGGGCTCCTACGAGCAGTACTTC
CASSTGGSYEQYF
>TRBJ2-1|TRBV4-1|-|-
TGCGCCAGCAGCGGGGCCTTAGGCAATGAGCAGTTCTTC
CASSGALGNEQFF
>TRBJ2-7|TRBV25-1|-|-
TGTGCCAGCAGACCGCTGAATCGGGACGAGCAGTACTTC
CASRPLNRDEQYF
>TRBJ2-5|TRBV12-5|-|-
TGTGCTAGTGGTTTGGTACTAGGAGAGACCCAGTACTTC
CASGLVLGETQYF